A single sample is the source of the 14 T cell receptor beta chains below, sequenced in a study of cytomegalovirus exposure and HLA in healthy donors. PCR amplification relied on 60 Vbeta primers (plus 13 Jbeta primers). The assay was immunoSEQ multiplex PCR, and TCRdb's table has in-frame clones only and misses some. This table lists 160,000 or so clones. Sequenced input: PBMCs. These receptors were taken from a man aged 25-45 years in good health and CMV-seronegative.

The chain is built from TRBV5-4 and TRBJ2-3, with 8 nucleotides matching TRBD2. The germline V gene has CDR1 SGHNT and CDR2 YYREEE (reference sequence). V trimming: 5 bases; J trimming: 2 bases; junction bases outside the gene matches: 7. The CDR3 covers 15 residues. The CDR3 loop is CASRFSGTNTDTQYF. DNA of the CDR3: TGTGCCAGCAGATTTAGCGGGACCAACACAGATACGCAGTATTTT.

V is TRBV9 and J is TRBJ2-2; perhaps TRBD2 as D (6 bases). This CDR3 is 16 amino acids long. The V end lost 1 base, the J end lost 3 bases, and 13 bases lay between the germline ends. Per germline, CDR1 SGDLS and CDR2 YYNGEE. Here the CDR3 reads CASSVHLSGDTGELFF. The CDR3 nucleotides read TGTGCCAGCAGCGTACATCTTAGCGGCGACACCGGGGAGCTGTTTTTT.

This chain joins TRBV6-1 and TRBJ2-7; 8 bases line up with TRBD2. Germline V gene lookup returns CDR1 MNHNS and CDR2 SASEGT. V lost 6 bases, J lost 2 bases, and 6 bases stayed unmatched. The CDR3 totals 14 residues. The CDR3 sequence is CASRVAGKTYEQYF. The CDR3 DNA follows: TGTGCCAGCAGGGTAGCGGGGAAAACCTACGAGCAGTACTTC.

J is TRBJ2-7 and V is TRBV28, with TRBD2 identical over 7 bases. CDR3 length: 15 residues. CDR1 is MDHEN, CDR2 SYDVKM, per germline. Germline trimming cut 2 bases from V and 2 bases from J; bases unmatched to any gene: 6. The CDR3 DNA follows: TGTGCCAGCAGTTTAATTGGAGCGGGGACCTACGAGCAGTACTTC. Its protein is CASSLIGAGTYEQYF.

This CDR3 is CATGPGDFEDGYTF. The CDR3, as DNA: TGTGCCACCGGTCCGGGGGATTTTGAAGATGGCTACACCTTC. This rearrangement joins TRBV10-3 to TRBJ1-2; D perhaps matches TRBD1 (5 bases). CDR1 and CDR2 from the germline V gene are ENHRY and SYGVKD. The CDR3 sequence is 14 residues long. The V end lost 10 bases, the J end lost 6 bases, and 21 bases lay between the germline ends.

This chain links TRBV11-2 with TRBJ2-1, with D tentatively TRBD2 (5 bases). CDR1 is SGHAT, CDR2 FQNNGV, per germline. This CDR3 contains 15 residues. Trimming removed 1 base from V and 2 bases from J, with 9 bases in between. The CDR3 loop is CASSLGGSAYNEQFF. As DNA, the CDR3 is TGTGCCAGCAGCTTAGGCGGGTCAGCCTACAATGAGCAGTTCTTC.

The V gene is TRBV28, the J gene TRBJ1-1; TRBD1 agrees at 7 bases. CDR3 length: 14 residues. CDR1 is MDHEN and CDR2 is SYDVKM in the germline V gene. V lost 5 bases to trimming and J lost 8 bases; unmatched junction nucleotides: 11. This CDR3 reads CASSRTGPGREAFF. The CDR3 DNA reads as TGTGCCAGCAGTCGGACAGGACCAGGCAGGGAAGCTTTCTTT.

The chain couples TRBV27 to TRBJ2-5; D unclear. Germline V gives CDR1 MNHEY, CDR2 SMNVEV (reference sequence). The CDR3 has 12 residues. The V and J ends lost 10 bases and 0 bases respectively, with 9 bases between them. The CDR3: CATRGNQETQYF. For the CDR3, the DNA is TGTGCCACCCGAGGCAACCAAGAGACCCAGTACTTC.

The chain recombines TRBV23-1 with TRBJ2-7; D unresolved. TRBV23-1 is marked as an open reading frame, function uncertain. The V end was cut by 4 bases, the J end by 1 base, with 2 bases between. This CDR3 has 11 residues. CDR3 in amino acids: CASSPSYEQYF. The CDR3, as DNA: TGCGCCAGCAGTCCTTCCTACGAGCAGTACTTC.

The chain employs TRBV5-1 and TRBJ2-5, with TRBD2 matching 7 bases. Germline CDR1 SGHRS, CDR2 YFSETQ. CDR3 size: 16 residues. V trimming: 3 bases; J trimming: 1 base; junction bases outside the gene matches: 9. The CDR3 nucleotides are TGCGCCAGCAGCTGGGGGTTTAGCGGGTCCCAAGAGACCCAGTACTTC. Translation gives CASSWGFSGSQETQYF.

The genes are TRBV19 and TRBJ1-4, with 7 positions matching TRBD1. There are 19 residues in the CDR3. From germline, CDR1 is LNHDA and CDR2 SQIVND (reference sequence). With 5 bases clipped from V and 3 bases from J, the junction kept 18 bases outside the gene matches. As DNA, the CDR3 is TGTGCCAGTAGTCAGGGGTTCACAGGGGATAGACCCCCTAATGAAAAACTGTTTTTT. Encoded protein: CASSQGFTGDRPPNEKLFF.

The V and J genes are TRBV27 and TRBJ2-7; 11 nucleotides agree with TRBD2. CDR1 and CDR2 from the germline V gene are MNHEY and SMNVEV (reference sequence). V gave up 5 bases and J gave up 7 bases; unmatched junction bases: 7. The CDR3 has 14 residues. CDR3 region: CASSLGLAGGEQYF. CDR3 nucleotide sequence: TGTGCCAGCAGTCTCGGTCTAGCGGGAGGTGAGCAGTACTTC.

This chain connects TRBV4-1 to TRBJ2-2; 9 nucleotides agree with TRBD2. Per the germline V gene, CDR1 is MGHRA and CDR2 is YSYEKL. This CDR3 comprises 19 residues. The V segment lost 4 bases and the J segment 0 bases; nucleotides outside the gene matches: 12. This CDR3 is CASSLLYIAGDANTGELFF. The CDR3 DNA reads TGCGCCAGCAGCCTCTTATACATAGCGGGAGATGCGAACACCGGGGAGCTGTTTTTT.

The chain carries TRBV6-5 and TRBJ1-4, with D possibly TRBD1 on 6 matching bases. CDR3 length: 15 residues. In germline, CDR1 is MNHEY, CDR2 SVGAGI. Trimming shortened V by 0 bases and J by 6 bases, and 11 bases separated the two germline ends. The CDR3 sequence is CASSYSGTSDEKLFF. CDR3 sequence (DNA): TGTGCCAGCAGTTACTCGGGGACATCCGATGAAAAACTGTTTTTT.